This TCR beta chain stems from a study of T cells expressing NK-cell markers. As for the study in general: Sorted CD3+CD56-NKG2C+, CD3+CD56+NKG2C+ and CD3+CD56+NKG2C- T cells supplied the TCR beta repertoires. One of the eight sequenced donors was seronegative, whereas the other seven were HCMV-seropositive. Findings and caveats of the study: The CD3+CD56-NKG2C+ fraction of a handful of donors was also led by these clonotypes.

Scientists made TCR beta cDNA using 5'RACE template switching with UMIs. TCRdb re-called the 5' RACE reads and gives one entry per CDR3 protein, without DNA. The sample holds roughly 350,000 distinct CDR3 sequences. Remarks on this clonotype: Its target is unknown.

Germline V lookup: CDR1 DFQATT, CDR2 SNEGSKA (reference sequence). The CDR3 extends over 13 amino acids. The chain combines TRBV20-1 with TRBJ1-1; absent DNA, TCRdb's TRBD1 call cannot be checked. This TCR derives from a man between 18 and 69 years old in good health. What was sequenced was blood T cells: a sorted CD56 or NKG2C T cell subset, CD4+ or CD8+ T cells, or bulk PBMC T cells (not recorded which). The CDR3 region is CSASGTGMTEAFF.